These 9 T cell receptor beta chains were sequenced from one sample in a study of shared clonotypes between healthy human individuals. TCRdb keeps only in-frame clones here, not all; method: immunoSEQ multiplex PCR. Seen here are roughly 1.4 million clones, around 98.5% observed once, and the top ten hold 0.36%. What was sequenced was naive CD4+ T cells sorted from blood. Subset indicated: CD45RA+ positively selected. Receptor source: a man aged 30 to 45 in good health.

The gene calls are TRBV4-1 and TRBJ2-1; TRBD2 matches at 8 bases. CDR3 length equals 16 residues. The germline V gene has CDR1 MGHRA and CDR2 YSYEKL. V dropped 1 base and J dropped 0; count of bases not matched to a gene: 2. The CDR3 DNA reads as TGCGCCAGCAGCCAAGTAGGGACTAGCTCCTACAATGAGCAGTTCTTC. Protein: CASSQVGTSSYNEQFF.

The chain is built from TRBV7-9 and TRBJ1-4, with D maybe TRBD1 (6 bases). Germline-derived CDR1 and CDR2 are SEHNR and FQNEAQ (reference sequence). The V end was cut by 5 bases, the J end by 2 bases, with 12 bases between. The CDR3 consists of 15 residues. The CDR3 coding sequence is TGTGCCAGCAGCCGAGGGACACACACTAATGAAAAACTGTTTTTT. It is translated as CASSRGTHTNEKLFF.

The genes are TRBV28 and TRBJ2-1; D is tentatively TRBD1 or TRBD2 (6 bases each). The CDR3 contains 13 residues. Germline V gene lookup returns CDR1 MDHEN and CDR2 SYDVKM. V was cut by 7 bases and J by 3 bases, with 10 bases left in between. Written as DNA, the CDR3 is TGTGCCAGCACCCGGGGGCACTACAATGAGCAGTTCTTC. Its translation: CASTRGHYNEQFF.

The chain uses TRBV4-1 and TRBJ2-5, with 11 bases identical to TRBD2. The V segment lost 1 base and the J segment 2 bases; nucleotides outside the gene matches: 9. This CDR3 comprises 18 residues. Germline V gives CDR1 MGHRA, CDR2 YSYEKL. The CDR3 loop reads CASSQGVAGGLLQETQYF. Here the CDR3 DNA reads TGCGCCAGCAGCCAAGGGGTAGCGGGAGGGTTGCTACAAGAGACCCAGTACTTC.

The chain employs TRBV15 and TRBJ2-5; 16 positions match TRBD2. The ends lost 5 bases at V and 0 bases at J; junction bases unmatched: 6. The germline V gene encodes CDR1 LNHNV and CDR2 YYDKDF (reference sequence). The CDR3 has 18 residues. The CDR3 region is CATSAGTSGRGYQETQYF. The CDR3 DNA follows: TGTGCCACCAGCGCAGGGACTAGCGGGAGGGGGTACCAAGAGACCCAGTACTTC. The full variable domain, rest sourced from reference TRBV15 and TRBJ2-5, is DAMVIQNPRYQVTQFGKPVTLSCSQTLNHNVMYWYQQKSSQAPKLLFHYYDKDFNNEADTPDNFQSRRPNTSFCFLDIRSPGLGDTAMYLCATSAGTSGRGYQETQYFGPGTRLLVL.

The chain employs TRBV6-6 and TRBJ2-7; the D gene could be TRBD1 or TRBD2 (5 bases each). The CDR3 has 13 residues. Germline CDR1 reads MNHNY; CDR2 reads SVGAGI (reference sequence). V lost 6 bases, J lost 9 bases, and 18 bases lay in between. The CDR3 DNA follows: TGTGCCAGCAGGGAACGAGGGGAGTTGGGGCAGTACTTC. Protein sequence: CASRERGELGQYF.

J is TRBJ1-2 and V is TRBV18, with D perhaps TRBD1 (5 bases). The germline gives CDR1 KGHSH, CDR2 LQKENI. The CDR3 has 15 residues. Trimming stripped 5 bases from V and 4 bases from J, with 17 bases between. The CDR3 loop is CASSSRDDGLYGYTF. The CDR3 DNA sequence: TGTGCCAGCTCATCACGGGACGACGGCCTCTATGGCTACACCTTC.

V is TRBV6-5 and J is TRBJ1-1; D may be TRBD1 (6 bases). Trimming took 6 bases from V and 4 from J, leaving 15 bases between them. The length of the CDR3 is 14 residues. Germline values: CDR1 MNHEY, CDR2 SVGAGI. The CDR3 loop is CASSETGFATEAFF. CDR3 in DNA: TGTGCCAGCAGCGAAACAGGGTTTGCCACTGAAGCTTTCTTT.

The chain couples TRBV19 to TRBJ2-7; 11 bases map to TRBD2. The junction had 9 bases not matched to a gene; V was cut back by 3 bases and J by 5 bases. The CDR3 loop spans 16 amino acids. CDR1 and CDR2 (germline): LNHDA, SQIVND (reference sequence). CDR3 residues: CASSIRGLAAVNEQYF. The CDR3 coding sequence is TGTGCCAGTAGTATCCGGGGACTAGCGGCGGTGAACGAGCAGTACTTC.